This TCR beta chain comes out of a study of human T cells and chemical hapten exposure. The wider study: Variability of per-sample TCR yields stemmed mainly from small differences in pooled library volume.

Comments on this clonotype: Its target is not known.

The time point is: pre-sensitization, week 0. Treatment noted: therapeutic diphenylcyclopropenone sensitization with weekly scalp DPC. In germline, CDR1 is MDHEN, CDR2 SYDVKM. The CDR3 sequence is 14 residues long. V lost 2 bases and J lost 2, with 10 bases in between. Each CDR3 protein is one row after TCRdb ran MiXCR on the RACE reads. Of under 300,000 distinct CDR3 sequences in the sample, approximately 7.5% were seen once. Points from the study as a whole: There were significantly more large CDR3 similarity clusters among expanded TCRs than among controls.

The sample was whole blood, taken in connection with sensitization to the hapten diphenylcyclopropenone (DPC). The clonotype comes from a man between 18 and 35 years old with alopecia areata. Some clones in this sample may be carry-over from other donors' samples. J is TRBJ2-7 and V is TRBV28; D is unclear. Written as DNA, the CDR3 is TGTGCCAGCAGTTTAGGAGCACGGACCTACGAGCAGTACTTC. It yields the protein CASSLGARTYEQYF.